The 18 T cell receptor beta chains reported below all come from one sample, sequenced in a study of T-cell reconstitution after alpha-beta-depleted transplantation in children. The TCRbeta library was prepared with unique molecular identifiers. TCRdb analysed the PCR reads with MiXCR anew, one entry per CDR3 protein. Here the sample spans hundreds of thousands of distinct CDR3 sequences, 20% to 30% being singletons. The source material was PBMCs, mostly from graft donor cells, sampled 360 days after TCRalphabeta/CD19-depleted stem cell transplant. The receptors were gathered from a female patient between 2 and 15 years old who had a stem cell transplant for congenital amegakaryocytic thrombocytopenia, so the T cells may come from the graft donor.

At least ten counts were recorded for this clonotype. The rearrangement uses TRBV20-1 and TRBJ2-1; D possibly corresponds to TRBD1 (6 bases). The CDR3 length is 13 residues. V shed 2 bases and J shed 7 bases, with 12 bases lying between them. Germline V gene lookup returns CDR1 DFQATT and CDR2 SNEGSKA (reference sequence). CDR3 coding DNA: TGCAGTGCTAGACAGGGGAAGCGAAATGAGCAGTTCTTC. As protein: CSARQGKRNEQFF.

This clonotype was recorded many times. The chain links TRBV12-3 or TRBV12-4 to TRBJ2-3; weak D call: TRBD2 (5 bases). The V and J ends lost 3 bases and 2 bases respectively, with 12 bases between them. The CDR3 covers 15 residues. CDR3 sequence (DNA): TGTGCCAGCAGTTTTATTCTGGACTTCACAGATACGCAGTATTTT. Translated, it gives CASSFILDFTDTQYF.

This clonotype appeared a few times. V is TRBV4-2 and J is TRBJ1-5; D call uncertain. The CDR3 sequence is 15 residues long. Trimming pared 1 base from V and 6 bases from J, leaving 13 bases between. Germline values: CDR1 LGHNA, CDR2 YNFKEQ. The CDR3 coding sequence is TGTGCCAGCAGCCAAGTTATGGAGGCGGGTCAGCCCCAGCATTTT. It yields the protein CASSQVMEAGQPQHF.

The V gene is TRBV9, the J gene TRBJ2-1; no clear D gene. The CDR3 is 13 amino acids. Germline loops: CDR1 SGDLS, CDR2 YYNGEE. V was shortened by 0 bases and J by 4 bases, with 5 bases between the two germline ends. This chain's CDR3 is CASSVEPYNEQFF. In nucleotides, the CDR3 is TGTGCCAGCAGCGTAGAACCGTACAATGAGCAGTTCTTC.

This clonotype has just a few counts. CDR3 in amino acids: CASKTGGSYNEQFF. In DNA form, the CDR3 reads TGTGCCAGCAAAACGGGAGGGTCCTACAATGAGCAGTTCTTC. V and J are TRBV28 and TRBJ2-1; 8 bases are a match to TRBD2. V shed 7 bases, J shed 1 base, and the junction held 3 bases outside the gene matches. Germline V gene lookup returns CDR1 MDHEN and CDR2 SYDVKM. The CDR3 covers 14 residues.

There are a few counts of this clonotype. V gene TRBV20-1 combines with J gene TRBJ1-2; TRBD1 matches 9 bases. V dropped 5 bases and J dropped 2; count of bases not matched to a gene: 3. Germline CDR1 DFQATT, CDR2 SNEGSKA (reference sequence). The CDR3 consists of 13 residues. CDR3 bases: TGCAGTGCTGGGGACAGGGTGAACTATGGCTACACCTTC. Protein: CSAGDRVNYGYTF.

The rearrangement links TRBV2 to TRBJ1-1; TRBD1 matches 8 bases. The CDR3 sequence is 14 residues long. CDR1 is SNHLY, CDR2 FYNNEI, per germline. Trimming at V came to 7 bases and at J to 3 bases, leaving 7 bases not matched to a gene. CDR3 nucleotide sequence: TGTGCCAGCACCTCGAGGGGACAGGACACTGAAGCTTTCTTT. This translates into CASTSRGQDTEAFF.

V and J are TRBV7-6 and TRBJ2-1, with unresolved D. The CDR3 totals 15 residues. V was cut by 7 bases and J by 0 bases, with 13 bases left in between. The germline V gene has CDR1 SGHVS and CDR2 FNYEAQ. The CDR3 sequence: CASTMLLSSYNEQFF. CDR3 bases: TGTGCCAGCACCATGCTTCTCAGCTCCTACAATGAGCAGTTCTTC.

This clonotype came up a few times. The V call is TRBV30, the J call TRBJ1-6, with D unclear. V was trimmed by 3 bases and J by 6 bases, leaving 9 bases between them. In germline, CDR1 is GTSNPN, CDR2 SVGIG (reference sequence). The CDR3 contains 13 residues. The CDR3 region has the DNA TGTGCCTGGAGGGACGGACCTAATTCACCCCTCCACTTT. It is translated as CAWRDGPNSPLHF.

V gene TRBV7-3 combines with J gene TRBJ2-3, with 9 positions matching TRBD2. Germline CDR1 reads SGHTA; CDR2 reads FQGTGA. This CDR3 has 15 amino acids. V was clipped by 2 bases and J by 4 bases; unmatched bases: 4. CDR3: CASSLGGRAPDTQYF. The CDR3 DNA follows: TGTGCCAGCAGCTTAGGCGGGAGGGCCCCAGATACGCAGTATTTT.

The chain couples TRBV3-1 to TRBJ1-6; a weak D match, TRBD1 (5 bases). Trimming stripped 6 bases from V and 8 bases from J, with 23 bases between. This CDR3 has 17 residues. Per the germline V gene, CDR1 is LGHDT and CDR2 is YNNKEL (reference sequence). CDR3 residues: CASRQGGAAVVDSPLHF. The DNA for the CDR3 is TGTGCCAGCAGGCAGGGTGGGGCGGCGGTGGTGGATTCACCCCTCCACTTT.

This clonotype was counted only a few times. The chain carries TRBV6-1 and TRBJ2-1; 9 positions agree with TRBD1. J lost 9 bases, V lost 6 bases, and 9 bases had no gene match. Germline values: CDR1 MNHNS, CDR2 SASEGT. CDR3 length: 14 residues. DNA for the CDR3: TGTGCCAGCAGGAGAGAACAGGGGGCGAGTGAGCAGTTCTTC. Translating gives CASRREQGASEQFF.

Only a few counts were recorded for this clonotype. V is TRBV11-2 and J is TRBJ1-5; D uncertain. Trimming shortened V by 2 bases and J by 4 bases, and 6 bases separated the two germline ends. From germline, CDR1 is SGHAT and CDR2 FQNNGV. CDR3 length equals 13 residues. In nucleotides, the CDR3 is TGTGCCAGCAGCTTAAATTTTAATCAGCCCCAGCATTTT. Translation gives CASSLNFNQPQHF.

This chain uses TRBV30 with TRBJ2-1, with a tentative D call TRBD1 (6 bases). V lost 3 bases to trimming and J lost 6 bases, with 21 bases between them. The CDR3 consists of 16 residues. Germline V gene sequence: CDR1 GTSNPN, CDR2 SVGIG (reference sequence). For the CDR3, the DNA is TGTGCCTGGAGCGGTCCCGGACAGCAATATCTCAATGAGCAGTTCTTC. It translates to CAWSGPGQQYLNEQFF.

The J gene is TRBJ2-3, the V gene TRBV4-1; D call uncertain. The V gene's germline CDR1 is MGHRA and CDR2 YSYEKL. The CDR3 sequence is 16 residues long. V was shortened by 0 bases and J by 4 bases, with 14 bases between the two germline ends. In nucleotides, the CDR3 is TGCGCCAGCAGCCAAGATACTGCGATCGGCGCAGATACGCAGTATTTT. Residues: CASSQDTAIGADTQYF.

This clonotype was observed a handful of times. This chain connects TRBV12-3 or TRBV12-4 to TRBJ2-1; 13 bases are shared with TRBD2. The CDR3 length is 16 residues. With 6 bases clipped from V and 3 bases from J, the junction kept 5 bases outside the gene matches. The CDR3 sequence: CASSGTSGNSYNEQFF. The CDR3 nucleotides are TGTGCCAGCAGCGGGACTAGCGGGAATAGCTACAATGAGCAGTTCTTC.

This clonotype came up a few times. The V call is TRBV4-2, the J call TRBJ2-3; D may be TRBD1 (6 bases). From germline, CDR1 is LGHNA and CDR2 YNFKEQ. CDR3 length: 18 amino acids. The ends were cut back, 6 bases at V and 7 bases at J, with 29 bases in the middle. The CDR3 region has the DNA TGTGCCAGCAGACCGAGCTCAGGGGCCCAGTTTTCCTCGCATACGCAGTATTTT. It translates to CASRPSSGAQFSSHTQYF.

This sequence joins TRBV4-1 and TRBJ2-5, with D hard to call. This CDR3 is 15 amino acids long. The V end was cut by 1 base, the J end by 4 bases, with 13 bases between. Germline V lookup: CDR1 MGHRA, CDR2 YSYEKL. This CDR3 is CASSQAHLMGETQYF. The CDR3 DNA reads TGCGCCAGCAGCCAAGCACATTTAATGGGAGAGACCCAGTACTTC.